This paragraph reports one TCR beta chain. Its specificity is unknown. The data originate from a study of OX40 agonist ivuxolimab in advanced cancers. Study findings and constraints: In a subset of nonresponders, normalized T-cell clonal expansion was also low. In the 0.1-3.0 mg/kg groups, partial responders showed among the lowest expansion.

The assay was immunoSEQ multiplex PCR, and TCRdb's table has in-frame clones only and misses some. The repertoire holds around 100,000 clones, with 95% to 96% as singletons. V was cut by 2 bases and J by 0 bases, with 8 bases left in between. The CDR3 loop spans 15 amino acids. Looked up from germline, CDR1 is SGHDN and CDR2 is FVKESK. J is TRBJ1-3 and V is TRBV14; D remains ambiguous. The source material was CD4+ or CD8+ T cells sorted from blood, sampled in a trial of the OX40 agonist ivuxolimab. The receptor was derived from an adult with an advanced solid tumor such as melanoma, head and neck, liver or kidney cancer. The CDR3 sequence: CASSQIDRSGNTIYF. The CDR3 region has the DNA TGTGCCAGCAGCCAAATTGACCGCTCTGGAAACACCATATATTTT.